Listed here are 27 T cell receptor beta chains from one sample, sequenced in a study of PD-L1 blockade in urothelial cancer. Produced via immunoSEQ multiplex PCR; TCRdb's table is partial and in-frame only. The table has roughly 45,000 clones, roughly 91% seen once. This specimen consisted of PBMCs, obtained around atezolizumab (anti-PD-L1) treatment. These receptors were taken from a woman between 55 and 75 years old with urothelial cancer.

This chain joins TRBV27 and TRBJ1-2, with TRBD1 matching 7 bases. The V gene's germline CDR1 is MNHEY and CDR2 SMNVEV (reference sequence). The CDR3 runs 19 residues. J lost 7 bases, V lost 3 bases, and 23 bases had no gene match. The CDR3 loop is CASSLSARAGGTPIGGYTF. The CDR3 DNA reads TGTGCCAGCAGTTTGAGTGCGCGGGCAGGGGGTACTCCGATCGGTGGCTACACCTTC.

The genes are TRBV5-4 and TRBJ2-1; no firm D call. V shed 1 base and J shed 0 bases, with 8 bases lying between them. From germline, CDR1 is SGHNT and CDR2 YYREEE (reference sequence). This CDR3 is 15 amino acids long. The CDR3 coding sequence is TGTGCCAGCAGCTTGTCGACGGGCTCCTACAATGAGCAGTTCTTC. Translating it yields CASSLSTGSYNEQFF.

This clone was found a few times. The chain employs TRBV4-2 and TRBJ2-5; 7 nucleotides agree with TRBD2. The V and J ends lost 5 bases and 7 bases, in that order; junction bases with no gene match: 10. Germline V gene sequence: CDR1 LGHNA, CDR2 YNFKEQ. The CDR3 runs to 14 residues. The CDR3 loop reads CASSFQAGSGTQYF. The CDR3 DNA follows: TGTGCCAGCAGCTTTCAAGCGGGGTCCGGGACCCAGTACTTC.

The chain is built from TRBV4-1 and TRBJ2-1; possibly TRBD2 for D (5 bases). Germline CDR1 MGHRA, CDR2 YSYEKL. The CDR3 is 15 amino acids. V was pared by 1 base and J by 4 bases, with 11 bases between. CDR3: CASSQVGGLYNEQFF. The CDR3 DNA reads TGCGCCAGCAGCCAAGTAGGAGGCCTTTACAATGAGCAGTTCTTC.

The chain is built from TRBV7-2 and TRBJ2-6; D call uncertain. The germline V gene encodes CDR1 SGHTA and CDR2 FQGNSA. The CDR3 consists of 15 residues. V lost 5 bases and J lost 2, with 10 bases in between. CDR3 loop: CASSRDKAGANVLTF. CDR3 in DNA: TGTGCCAGCAGCCGTGACAAGGCTGGGGCCAACGTCCTGACTTTC.

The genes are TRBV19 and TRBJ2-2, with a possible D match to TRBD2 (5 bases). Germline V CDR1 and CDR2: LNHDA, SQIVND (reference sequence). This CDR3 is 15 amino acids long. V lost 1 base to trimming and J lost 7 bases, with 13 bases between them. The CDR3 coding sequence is TGTGCCAGTAGTATAGTGGCTAGCATAGTCGGGGAGCTGTTTTTT. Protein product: CASSIVASIVGELFF.

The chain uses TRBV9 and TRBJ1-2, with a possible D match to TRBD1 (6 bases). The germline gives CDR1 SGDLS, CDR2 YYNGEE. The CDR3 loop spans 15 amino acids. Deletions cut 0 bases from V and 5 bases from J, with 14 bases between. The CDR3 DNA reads TGTGCCAGCAGCGTAGAAGACAGGACGGGGTATGGCTACACCTTC. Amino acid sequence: CASSVEDRTGYGYTF.

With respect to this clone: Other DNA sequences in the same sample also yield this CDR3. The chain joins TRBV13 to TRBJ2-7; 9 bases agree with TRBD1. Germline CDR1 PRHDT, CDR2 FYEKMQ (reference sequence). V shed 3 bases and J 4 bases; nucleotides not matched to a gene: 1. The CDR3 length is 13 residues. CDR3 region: CASSLGQGYEQYF. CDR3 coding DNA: TGTGCCAGCAGCTTGGGACAGGGTTACGAGCAGTACTTC.

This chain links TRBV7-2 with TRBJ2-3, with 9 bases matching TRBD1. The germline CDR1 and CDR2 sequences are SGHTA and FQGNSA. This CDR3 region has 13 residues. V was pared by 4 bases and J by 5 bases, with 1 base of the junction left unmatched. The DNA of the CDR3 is TGTGCCAGCAGCTCGGGACAGGGAGATACGCAGTATTTT. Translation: CASSSGQGDTQYF.

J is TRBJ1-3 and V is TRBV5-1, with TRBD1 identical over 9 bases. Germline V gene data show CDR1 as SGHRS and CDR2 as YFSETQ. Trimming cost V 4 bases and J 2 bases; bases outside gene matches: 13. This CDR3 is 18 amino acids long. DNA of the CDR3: TGCGCCAGCAGCCCCTTCGGACAGGGGAGCGTCGCTGGAAACACCATATATTTT. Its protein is CASSPFGQGSVAGNTIYF. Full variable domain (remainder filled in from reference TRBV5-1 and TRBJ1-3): KAGVTQTPRYLIKTRGQQVTLSCSPISGHRSVSWYQQTPGQGLQFLFEYFSETQRNKGNFPGRFSGRQFSNSRSEMNVSTLELGDSALYLCASSPFGQGSVAGNTIYFGEGSWLTVV.

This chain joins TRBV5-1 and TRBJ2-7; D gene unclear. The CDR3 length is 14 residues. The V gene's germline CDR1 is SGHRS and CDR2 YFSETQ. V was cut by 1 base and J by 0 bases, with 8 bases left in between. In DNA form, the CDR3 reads TGCGCCAGCAGCTTGAGTCCGGGCTCCTACGAGCAGTACTTC. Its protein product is CASSLSPGSYEQYF. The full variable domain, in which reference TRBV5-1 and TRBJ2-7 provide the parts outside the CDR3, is KAGVTQTPRYLIKTRGQQVTLSCSPISGHRSVSWYQQTPGQGLQFLFEYFSETQRNKGNFPGRFSGRQFSNSRSEMNVSTLELGDSALYLCASSLSPGSYEQYFGPGTRLTVT.

This CDR3 is CASRRAGDTGEQYF. In DNA form, the CDR3 reads TGCGCCAGCAGACGAGCGGGAGATACGGGCGAGCAGTACTTC. The chain has TRBV5-1 and TRBJ2-7, with 8 bases that match TRBD2. This CDR3 is 14 amino acids long. J lost 6 bases, V lost 5 bases, and 10 bases had no gene match. Germline V gene sequence: CDR1 SGHRS, CDR2 YFSETQ.

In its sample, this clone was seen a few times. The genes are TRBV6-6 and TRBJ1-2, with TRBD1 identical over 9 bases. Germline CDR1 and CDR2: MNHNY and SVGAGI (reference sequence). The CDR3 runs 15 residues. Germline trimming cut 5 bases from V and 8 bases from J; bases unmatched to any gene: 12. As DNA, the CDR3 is TGTGCCAGCAGTCGCAACCGGGACAGGGTATACGGCTACACCTTC. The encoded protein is CASSRNRDRVYGYTF.

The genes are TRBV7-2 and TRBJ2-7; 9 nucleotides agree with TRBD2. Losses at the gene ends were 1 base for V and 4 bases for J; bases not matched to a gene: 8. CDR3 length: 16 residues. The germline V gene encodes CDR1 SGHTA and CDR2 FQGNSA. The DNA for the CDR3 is TGTGCCAGCAGCTTAGAGGGAGCGGGAGGAGGGTACGAGCAGTACTTC. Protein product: CASSLEGAGGGYEQYF.

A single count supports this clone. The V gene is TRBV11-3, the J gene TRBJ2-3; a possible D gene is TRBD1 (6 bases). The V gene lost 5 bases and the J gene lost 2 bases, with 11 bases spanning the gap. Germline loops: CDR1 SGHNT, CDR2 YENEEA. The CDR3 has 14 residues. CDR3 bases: TGTGCCAGCAGCCCGGGACAATTCACAGATACGCAGTATTTT. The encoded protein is CASSPGQFTDTQYF.

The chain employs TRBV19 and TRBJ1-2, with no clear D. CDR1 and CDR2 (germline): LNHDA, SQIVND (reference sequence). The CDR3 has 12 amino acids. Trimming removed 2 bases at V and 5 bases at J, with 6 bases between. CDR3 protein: CASSISQYGYTF. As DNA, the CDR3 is TGTGCCAGTAGTATATCACAGTATGGCTACACCTTC.

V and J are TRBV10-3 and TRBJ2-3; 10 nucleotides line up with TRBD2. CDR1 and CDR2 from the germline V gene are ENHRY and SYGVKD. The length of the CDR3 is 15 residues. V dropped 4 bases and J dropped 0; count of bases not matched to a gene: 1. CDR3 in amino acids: CAISGAGGSTDTQYF. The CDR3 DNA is TGTGCCATCAGTGGAGCGGGAGGGAGCACAGATACGCAGTATTTT.

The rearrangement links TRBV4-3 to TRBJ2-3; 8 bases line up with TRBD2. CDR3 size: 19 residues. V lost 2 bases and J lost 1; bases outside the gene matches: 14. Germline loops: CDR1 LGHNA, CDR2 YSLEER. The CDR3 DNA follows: TGCGCCAGCAGCCAATATTTAAGCGGGAGCCCTGTTGGCACAGATACGCAGTATTTT. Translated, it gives CASSQYLSGSPVGTDTQYF.

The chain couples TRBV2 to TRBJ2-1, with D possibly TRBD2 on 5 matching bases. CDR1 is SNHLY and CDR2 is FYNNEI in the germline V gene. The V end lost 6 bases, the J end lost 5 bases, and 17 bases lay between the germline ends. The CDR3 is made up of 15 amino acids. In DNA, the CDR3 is TGTGCCAGCAGGTTCGAGGGTGGGTTTGACAATGAGCAGTTCTTC. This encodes CASRFEGGFDNEQFF.

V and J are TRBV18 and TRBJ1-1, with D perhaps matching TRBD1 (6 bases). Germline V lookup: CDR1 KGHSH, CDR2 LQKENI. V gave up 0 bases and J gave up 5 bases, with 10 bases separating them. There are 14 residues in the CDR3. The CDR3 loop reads CASSPPWGRTEAFF. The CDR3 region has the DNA TGTGCCAGCTCACCACCGTGGGGGCGGACTGAAGCTTTCTTT. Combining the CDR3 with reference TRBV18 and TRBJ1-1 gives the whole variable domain NAGVMQNPRHLVRRRGQEARLRCSPMKGHSHVYWYRQLPEEGLKFMVYLQKENIIDESGMPKERFSAEFPKEGPSILRIQQVVRGDSAAYFCASSPPWGRTEAFFGQGTRLTVV.

The CDR3 bases are TGTGCCAGCAGCTGGACGACAGGATGGGACATTCAGTACTTC. Amino acids: CASSWTTGWDIQYF. J is TRBJ2-4 and V is TRBV7-8, with a tentative D call TRBD1 (6 bases). Per germline, CDR1 SGHVS and CDR2 FQNEAQ. There are 14 residues in the CDR3. V was shortened by 4 bases and J by 8 bases, with 15 bases between the two germline ends.

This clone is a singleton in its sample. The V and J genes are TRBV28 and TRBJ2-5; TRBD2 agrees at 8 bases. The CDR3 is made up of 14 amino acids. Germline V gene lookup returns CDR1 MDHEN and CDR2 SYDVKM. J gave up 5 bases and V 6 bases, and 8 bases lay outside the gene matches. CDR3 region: CASSQSGSQETQYF. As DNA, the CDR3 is TGTGCCAGCAGCCAAAGCGGGAGTCAGGAGACCCAGTACTTC. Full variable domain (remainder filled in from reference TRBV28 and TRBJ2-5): DVKVTQSSRYLVKRTGEKVFLECVQDMDHENMFWYRQDPGLGLRLIYFSYDVKMKEKGDIPEGYSVSREKKERFSLILESASTNQTSMYLCASSQSGSQETQYFGPGTRLLVL.

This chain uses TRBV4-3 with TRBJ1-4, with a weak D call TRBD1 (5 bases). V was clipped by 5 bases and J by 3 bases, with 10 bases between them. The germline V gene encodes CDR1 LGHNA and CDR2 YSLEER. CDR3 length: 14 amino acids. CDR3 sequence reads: CASSEGRSNEKLFF. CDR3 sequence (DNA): TGCGCCAGCAGCGAGGGGAGGTCTAATGAAAAACTGTTTTTT.

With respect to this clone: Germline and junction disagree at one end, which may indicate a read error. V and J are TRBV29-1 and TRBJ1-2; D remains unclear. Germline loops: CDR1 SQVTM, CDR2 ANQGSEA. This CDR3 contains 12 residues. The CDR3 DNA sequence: TGCAGCGTTGAAAAACAGATCTATGGCTACGCCTTC. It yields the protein CSVEKQIYGYAF. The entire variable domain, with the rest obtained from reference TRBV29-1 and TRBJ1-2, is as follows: SAVISQKPSRDICQRGTSLTIQCQVDSQVTMMFWYRQQPGQSLTLIATANQGSEATYESGFVIDKFPISRPNLTFSTLTVSNMSPEDSSIYLCSVEKQIYGYAFGSGTRLTVV.

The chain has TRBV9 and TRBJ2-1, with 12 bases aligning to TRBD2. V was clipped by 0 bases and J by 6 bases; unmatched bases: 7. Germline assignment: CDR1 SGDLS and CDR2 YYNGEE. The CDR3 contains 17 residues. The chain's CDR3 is CASSVALAGGPGNEQFF. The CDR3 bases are TGTGCCAGCAGCGTAGCTCTAGCGGGGGGGCCGGGCAATGAGCAGTTCTTC.

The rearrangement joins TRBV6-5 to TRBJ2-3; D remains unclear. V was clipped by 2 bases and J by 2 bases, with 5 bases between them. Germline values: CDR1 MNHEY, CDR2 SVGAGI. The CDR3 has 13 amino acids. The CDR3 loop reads CASSYDNTDTQYF. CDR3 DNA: TGTGCCAGCAGTTACGACAACACAGATACGCAGTATTTT.

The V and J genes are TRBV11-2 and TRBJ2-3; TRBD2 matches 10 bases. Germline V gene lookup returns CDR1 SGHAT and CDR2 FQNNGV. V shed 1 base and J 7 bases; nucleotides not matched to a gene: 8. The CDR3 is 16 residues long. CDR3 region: CASSLVPAGGPNTQYF. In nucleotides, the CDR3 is TGTGCCAGCAGCTTAGTCCCAGCGGGGGGGCCGAATACGCAGTATTTT.